This T cell receptor (beta chain) derives from a study of T cells in Graves' hyperthyroidism and ophthalmopathy. General study results and limits: The model's output predicted ophthalmopathy at a median of roughly 6.9 months prior to onset. Ophthalmopathy was distinguished from stable hyperthyroidism by 13 V-J signatures. Most clonotypes expanded in the thyroid (above 0.001) were also present in blood.

The TCR beta CDR3 regions underwent amplification using RNA transcripts as the source. With the HTBI primer set, the TCR CDR3 went through a first round of RT-PCR. TCRdb passed the multiplex PCR reads through MiXCR, listing each CDR3 protein once. This sample carries 300,000 to 500,000 distinct CDR3 sequences, just under 15% of them seen once, and the ten largest clones take about 30%. Subjects aged 18 to 65 presented with newly diagnosed hyperthyroidism of less than 2 months' duration. The count of this clonotype is one. Antigen specificity is unknown. The V gene's germline CDR1 is KGHDR and CDR2 SFDVKD. The V segment lost 2 bases and the J segment 4 bases; nucleotides outside the gene matches: 7. The CDR3 spans 16 residues.

Sequencing was carried out using blood. The sequence came from a young woman with Graves' hyperthyroidism. The J gene is TRBJ2-3, the V gene TRBV24-1; 8 nucleotides match TRBD1. The DNA of the CDR3 is TGTGCCACCAGTGATTCAGGGGGCGGCCGGCCAGATACGCAGTATTTT. Translation gives CATSDSGGGRPDTQYF.